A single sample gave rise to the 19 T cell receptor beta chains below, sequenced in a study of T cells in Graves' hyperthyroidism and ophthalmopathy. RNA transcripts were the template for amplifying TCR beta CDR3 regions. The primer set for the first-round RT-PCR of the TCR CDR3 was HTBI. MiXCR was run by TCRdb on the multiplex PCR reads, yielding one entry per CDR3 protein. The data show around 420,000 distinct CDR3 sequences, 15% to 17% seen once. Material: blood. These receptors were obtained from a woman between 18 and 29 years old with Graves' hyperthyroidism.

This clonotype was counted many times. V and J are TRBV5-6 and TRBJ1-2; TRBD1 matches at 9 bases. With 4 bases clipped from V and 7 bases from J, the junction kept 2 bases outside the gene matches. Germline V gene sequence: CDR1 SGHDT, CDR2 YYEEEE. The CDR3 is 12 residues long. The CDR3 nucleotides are TGTGCCAGCAGCAGGACAGGGGCTGGCTACACCTTC. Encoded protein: CASSRTGAGYTF. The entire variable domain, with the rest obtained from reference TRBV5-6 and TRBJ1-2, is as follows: DAGVTQSPTHLIKTRGQQVTLRCSPKSGHDTVSWYQQALGQGPQFIFQYYEEEERQRGNFPDRFSGHQFPNYSSELNVNALLLGDSALYLCASSRTGAGYTFGSGTRLTVV.

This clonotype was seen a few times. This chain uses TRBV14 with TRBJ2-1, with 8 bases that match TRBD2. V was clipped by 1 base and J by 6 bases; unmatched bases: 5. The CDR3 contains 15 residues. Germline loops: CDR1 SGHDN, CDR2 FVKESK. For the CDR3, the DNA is TGTGCCAGCAGCCAAGGGACTAGCATTCTCAATGAGCAGTTCTTC. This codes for CASSQGTSILNEQFF.

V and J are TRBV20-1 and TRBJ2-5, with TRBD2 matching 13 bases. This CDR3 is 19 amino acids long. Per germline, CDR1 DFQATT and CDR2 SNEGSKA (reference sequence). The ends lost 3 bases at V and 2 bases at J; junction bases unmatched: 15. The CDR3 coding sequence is TGCAGTGCTAGTCCCTCCCTTGGGCTGACTAGCGGGGGGCAAGAGACCCAGTACTTC. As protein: CSASPSLGLTSGGQETQYF.

CDR3 protein: CASSFTALYEQYF. Here the CDR3 DNA reads TGTGCCAGCAGTTTCACAGCGCTCTACGAGCAGTACTTC. The J gene is TRBJ2-7, the V gene TRBV27; D is unclear. This CDR3 is built from 13 residues. Germline V gene sequence: CDR1 MNHEY, CDR2 SMNVEV (reference sequence). Deletions cut 3 bases from V and 3 bases from J, with 9 bases between.

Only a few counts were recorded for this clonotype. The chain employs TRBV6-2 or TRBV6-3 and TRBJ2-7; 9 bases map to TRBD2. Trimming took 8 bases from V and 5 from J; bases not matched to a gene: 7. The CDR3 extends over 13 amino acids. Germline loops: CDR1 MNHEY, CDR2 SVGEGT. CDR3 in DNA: TGTGCCAGCGAGAGAGGGACTAGCAACGAGCAGTACTTC. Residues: CASERGTSNEQYF.

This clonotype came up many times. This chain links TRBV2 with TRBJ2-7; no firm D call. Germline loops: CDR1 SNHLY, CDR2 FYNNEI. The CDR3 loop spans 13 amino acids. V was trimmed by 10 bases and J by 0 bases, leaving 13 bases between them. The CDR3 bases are TGTGCCACCAAGAGCTACAGCTCCTACGAGCAGTACTTC. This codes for CATKSYSSYEQYF.

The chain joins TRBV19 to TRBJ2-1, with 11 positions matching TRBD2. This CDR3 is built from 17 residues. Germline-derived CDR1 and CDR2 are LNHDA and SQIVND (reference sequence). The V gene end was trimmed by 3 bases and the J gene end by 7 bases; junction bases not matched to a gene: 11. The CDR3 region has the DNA TGTGCCAGTAGTATGGTCATAGCGGGAGGGCCGGGTAATGAGCAGTTCTTC. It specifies CASSMVIAGGPGNEQFF.

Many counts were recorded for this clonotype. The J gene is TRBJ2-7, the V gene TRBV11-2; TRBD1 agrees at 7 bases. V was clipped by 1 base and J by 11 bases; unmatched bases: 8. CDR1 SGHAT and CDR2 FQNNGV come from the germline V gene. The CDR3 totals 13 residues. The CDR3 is CASSLVGTAREYF. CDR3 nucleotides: TGTGCCAGCAGCTTAGTGGGGACAGCCCGGGAGTACTTC.

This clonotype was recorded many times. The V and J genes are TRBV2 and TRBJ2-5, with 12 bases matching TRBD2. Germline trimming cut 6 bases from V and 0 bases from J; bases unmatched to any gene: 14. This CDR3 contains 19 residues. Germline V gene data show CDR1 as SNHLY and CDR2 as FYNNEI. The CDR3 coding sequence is TGTGCCAGCAGCGTTCTACTAGCGGGGGGCCCCTTTGACCAAGAGACCCAGTACTTC. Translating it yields CASSVLLAGGPFDQETQYF.

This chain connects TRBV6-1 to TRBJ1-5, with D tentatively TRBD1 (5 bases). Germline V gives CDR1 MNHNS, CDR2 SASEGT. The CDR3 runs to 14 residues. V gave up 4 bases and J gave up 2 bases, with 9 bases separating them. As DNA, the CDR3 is TGTGCCAGCAGTGGGGGGGGGGGCAATCAGCCCCAGCATTTT. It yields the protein CASSGGGGNQPQHF.

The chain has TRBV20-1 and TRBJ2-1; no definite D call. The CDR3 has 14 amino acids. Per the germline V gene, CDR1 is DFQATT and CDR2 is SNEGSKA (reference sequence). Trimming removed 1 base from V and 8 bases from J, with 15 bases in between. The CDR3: CSARGLGLWDEQFF. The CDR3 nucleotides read TGCAGTGCTAGAGGGCTGGGCTTATGGGATGAGCAGTTCTTC.

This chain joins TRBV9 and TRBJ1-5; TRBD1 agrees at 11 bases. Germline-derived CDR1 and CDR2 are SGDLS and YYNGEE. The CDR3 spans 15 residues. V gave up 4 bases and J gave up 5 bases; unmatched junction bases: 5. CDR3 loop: CASSRTGGGDQPQHF. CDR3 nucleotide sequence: TGTGCCAGCAGCCGGACAGGGGGCGGCGATCAGCCCCAGCATTTT. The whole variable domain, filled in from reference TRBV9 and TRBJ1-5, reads DSGVTQTPKHLITATGQRVTLRCSPRSGDLSVYWYQQSLDQGLQFLIQYYNGEERAKGNILERFSAQQFPDLHSELNLSSLELGDSALYFCASSRTGGGDQPQHFGDGTRLSIL.

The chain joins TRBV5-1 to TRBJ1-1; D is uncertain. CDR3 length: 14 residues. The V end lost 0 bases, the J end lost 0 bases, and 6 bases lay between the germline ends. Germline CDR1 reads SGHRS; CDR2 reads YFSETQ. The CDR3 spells CASSLEQLNTEAFF. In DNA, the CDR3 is TGCGCCAGCAGCTTGGAACAGCTGAACACTGAAGCTTTCTTT. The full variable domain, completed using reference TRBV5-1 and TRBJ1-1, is KAGVTQTPRYLIKTRGQQVTLSCSPISGHRSVSWYQQTPGQGLQFLFEYFSETQRNKGNFPGRFSGRQFSNSRSEMNVSTLELGDSALYLCASSLEQLNTEAFFGQGTRLTVV.

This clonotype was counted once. The CDR3 DNA follows: TGCAGTGCGTGGGAGGAGGGAGGAGCTCTCTACAATGAGCAGTTCTTC. This codes for CSAWEEGGALYNEQFF. The rearrangement uses TRBV20-1 and TRBJ2-1, with a possible D match to TRBD2 (6 bases). V was cut by 6 bases and J by 3 bases, with 21 bases left in between. Germline CDR1 DFQATT, CDR2 SNEGSKA (reference sequence). The CDR3 sequence is 16 residues long.

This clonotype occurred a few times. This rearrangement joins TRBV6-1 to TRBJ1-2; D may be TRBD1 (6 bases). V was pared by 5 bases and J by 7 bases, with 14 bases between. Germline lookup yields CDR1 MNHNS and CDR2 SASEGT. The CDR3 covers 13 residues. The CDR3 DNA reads TGTGCCAGCAGTCCCAGGCAGGGGCTTGGCTACACCTTC. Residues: CASSPRQGLGYTF.

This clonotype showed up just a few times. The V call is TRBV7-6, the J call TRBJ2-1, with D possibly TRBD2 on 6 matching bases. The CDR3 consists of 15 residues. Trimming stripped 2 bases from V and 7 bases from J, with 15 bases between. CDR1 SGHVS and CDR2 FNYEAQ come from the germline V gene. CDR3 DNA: TGTGCCAGCAGCTTACTCGGGGGATTTGGGAATGAGCAGTTCTTC. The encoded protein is CASSLLGGFGNEQFF.

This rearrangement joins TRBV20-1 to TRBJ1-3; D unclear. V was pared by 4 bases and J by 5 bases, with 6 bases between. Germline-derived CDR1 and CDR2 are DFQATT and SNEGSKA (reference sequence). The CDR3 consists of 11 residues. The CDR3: CSAMRRNTIYF. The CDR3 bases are TGCAGTGCTATGCGCCGAAACACCATATATTTT.

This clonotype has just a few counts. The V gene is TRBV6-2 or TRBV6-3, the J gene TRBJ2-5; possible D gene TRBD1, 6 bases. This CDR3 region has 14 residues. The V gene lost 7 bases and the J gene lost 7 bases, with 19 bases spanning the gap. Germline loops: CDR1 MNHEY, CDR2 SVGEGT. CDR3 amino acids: CASNAATGQGTQYF. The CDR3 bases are TGTGCCAGCAACGCCGCGACAGGTCAGGGGACCCAGTACTTC.

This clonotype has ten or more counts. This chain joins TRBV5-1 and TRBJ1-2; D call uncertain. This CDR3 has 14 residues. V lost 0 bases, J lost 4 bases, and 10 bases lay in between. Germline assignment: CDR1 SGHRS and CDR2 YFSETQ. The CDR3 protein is CASSLEGTSYGYTF. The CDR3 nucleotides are TGCGCCAGCAGCTTGGAGGGCACATCCTATGGCTACACCTTC.